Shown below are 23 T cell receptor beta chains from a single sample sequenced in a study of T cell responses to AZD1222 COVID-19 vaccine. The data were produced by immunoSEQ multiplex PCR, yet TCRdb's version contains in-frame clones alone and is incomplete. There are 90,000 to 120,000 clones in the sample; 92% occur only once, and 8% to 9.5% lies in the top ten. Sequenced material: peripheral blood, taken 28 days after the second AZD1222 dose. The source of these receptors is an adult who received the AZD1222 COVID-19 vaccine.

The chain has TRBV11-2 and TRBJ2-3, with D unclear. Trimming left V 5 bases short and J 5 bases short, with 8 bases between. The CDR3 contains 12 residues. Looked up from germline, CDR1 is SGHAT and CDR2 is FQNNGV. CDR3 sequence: CASSPQLDTQYF. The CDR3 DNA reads TGTGCCAGCAGCCCTCAACTAGATACGCAGTATTTT.

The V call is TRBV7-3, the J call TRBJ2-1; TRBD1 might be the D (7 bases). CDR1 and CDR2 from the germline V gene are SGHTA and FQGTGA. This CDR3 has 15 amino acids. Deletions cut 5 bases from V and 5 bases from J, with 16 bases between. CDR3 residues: CASSQGGVSNNEQFF. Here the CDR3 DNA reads TGTGCCAGCAGCCAGGGGGGCGTTTCTAACAATGAGCAGTTCTTC.

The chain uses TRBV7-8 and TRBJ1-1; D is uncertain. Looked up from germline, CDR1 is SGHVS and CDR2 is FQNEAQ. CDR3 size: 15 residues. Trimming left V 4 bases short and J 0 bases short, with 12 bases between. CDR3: CASSSGVGMNTEAFF. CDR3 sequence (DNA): TGTGCCAGCAGCTCAGGAGTCGGTATGAACACTGAAGCTTTCTTT.

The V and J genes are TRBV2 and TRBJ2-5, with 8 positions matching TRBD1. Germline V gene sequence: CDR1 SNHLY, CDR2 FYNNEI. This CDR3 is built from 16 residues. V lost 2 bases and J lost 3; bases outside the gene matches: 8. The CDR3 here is CASSERRAGGKETQYF. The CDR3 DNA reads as TGTGCCAGCAGTGAACGTCGGGCAGGGGGCAAAGAGACCCAGTACTTC.

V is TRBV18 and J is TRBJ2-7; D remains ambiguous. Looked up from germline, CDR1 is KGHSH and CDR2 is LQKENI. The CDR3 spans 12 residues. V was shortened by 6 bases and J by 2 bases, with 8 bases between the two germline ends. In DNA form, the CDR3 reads TGTGCCAGCTCGGTGACAACCTACGAGCAGTACTTC. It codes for CASSVTTYEQYF.

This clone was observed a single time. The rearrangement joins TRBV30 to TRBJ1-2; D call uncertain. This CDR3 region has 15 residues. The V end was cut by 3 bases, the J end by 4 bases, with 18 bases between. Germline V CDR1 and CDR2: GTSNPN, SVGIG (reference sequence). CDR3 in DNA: TGTGCCTGGAGGGATTTGGACCATCAGTTCTATGGCTACACCTTC. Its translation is CAWRDLDHQFYGYTF. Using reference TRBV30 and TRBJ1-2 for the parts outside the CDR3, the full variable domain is SQTIHQWPATLVQPVGSPLSLECTVEGTSNPNLYWYRQAAGRGLQLLFYSVGIGQISSEVPQNLSASRPQDRQFILSSKKLLLSDSGFYLCAWRDLDHQFYGYTFGSGTRLTVV.

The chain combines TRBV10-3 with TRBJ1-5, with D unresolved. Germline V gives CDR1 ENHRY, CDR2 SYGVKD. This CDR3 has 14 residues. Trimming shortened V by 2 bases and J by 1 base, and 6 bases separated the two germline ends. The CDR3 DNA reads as TGTGCCATCAGTGAGCTAGGGAGCAATCAGCCCCAGCATTTT. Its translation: CAISELGSNQPQHF.

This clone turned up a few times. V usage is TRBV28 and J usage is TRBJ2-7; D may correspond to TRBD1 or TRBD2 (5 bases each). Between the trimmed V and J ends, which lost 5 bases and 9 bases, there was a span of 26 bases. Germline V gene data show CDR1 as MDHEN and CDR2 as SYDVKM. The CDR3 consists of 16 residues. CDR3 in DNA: TGTGCCAGCAGTCCTCCCCCGGGGCTAGAAACTACGACGCAGTACTTC. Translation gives CASSPPPGLETTTQYF.

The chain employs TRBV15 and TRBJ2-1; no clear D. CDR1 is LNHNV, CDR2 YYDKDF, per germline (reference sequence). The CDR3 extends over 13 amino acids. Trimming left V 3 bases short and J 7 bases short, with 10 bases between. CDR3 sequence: CATSSRSGNEQFF. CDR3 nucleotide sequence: TGTGCCACCAGCAGTCGGTCCGGGAATGAGCAGTTCTTC.

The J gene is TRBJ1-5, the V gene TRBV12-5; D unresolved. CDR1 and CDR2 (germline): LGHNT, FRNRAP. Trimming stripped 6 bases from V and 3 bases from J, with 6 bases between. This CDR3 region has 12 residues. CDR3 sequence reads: CASGLNNQPQHF. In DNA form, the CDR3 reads TGTGCTAGTGGGTTGAACAATCAGCCCCAGCATTTT.

This CDR3 reads CASSQAWQANNEQFF. In DNA, the CDR3 is TGCGCCAGCAGTCAGGCTTGGCAGGCCAACAATGAGCAGTTCTTC. V and J are TRBV10-2 and TRBJ2-1; unclear D gene. Germline V lookup: CDR1 WSHSY, CDR2 SAAADI. V lost 5 bases and J 5 bases, leaving 16 bases between the germline ends. This CDR3 is built from 15 residues.

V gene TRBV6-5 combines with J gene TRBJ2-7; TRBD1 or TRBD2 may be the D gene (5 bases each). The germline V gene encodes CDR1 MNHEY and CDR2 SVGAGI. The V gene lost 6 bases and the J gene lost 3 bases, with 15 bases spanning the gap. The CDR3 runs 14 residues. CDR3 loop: CASSRGRGFYEQYF. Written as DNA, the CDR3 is TGTGCCAGCAGCCGGGGACGGGGTTTCTACGAGCAGTACTTC.

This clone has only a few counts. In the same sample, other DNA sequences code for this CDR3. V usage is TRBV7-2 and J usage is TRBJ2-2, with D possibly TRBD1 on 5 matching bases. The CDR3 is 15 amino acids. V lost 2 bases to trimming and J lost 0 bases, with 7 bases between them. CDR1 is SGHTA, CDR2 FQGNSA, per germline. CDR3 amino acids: CASSLLGPNTGELFF. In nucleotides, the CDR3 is TGTGCCAGCAGCTTACTGGGGCCGAACACCGGGGAGCTGTTTTTT. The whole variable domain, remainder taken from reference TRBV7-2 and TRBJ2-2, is GAGVSQSPSNKVTEKGKDVELRCDPISGHTALYWYRQSLGQGLEFLIYFQGNSAPDKSGLPSDRFSAERTGGSVSTLTIQRTQQEDSAVYLCASSLLGPNTGELFFGEGSRLTVL.

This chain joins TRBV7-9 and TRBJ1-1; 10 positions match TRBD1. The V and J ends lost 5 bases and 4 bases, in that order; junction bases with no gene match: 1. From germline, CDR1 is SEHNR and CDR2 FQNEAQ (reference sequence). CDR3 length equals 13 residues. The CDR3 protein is CASSRTGGTEAFF. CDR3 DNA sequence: TGTGCCAGCAGCCGGACAGGGGGCACTGAAGCTTTCTTT.

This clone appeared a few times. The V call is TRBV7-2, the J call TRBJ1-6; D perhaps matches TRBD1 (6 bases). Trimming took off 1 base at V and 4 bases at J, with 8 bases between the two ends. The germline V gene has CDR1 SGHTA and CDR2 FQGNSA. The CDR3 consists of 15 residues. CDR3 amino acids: CASSLEGGYNSPLHF. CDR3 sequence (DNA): TGTGCCAGCAGCTTAGAAGGGGGTTATAATTCACCCCTCCACTTT.

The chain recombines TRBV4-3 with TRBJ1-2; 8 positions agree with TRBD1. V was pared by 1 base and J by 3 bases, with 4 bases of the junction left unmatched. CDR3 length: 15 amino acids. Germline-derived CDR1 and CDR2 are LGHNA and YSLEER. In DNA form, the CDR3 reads TGCGCCAGCAGCCAAGTCGGACAGGGCGACTATGGCTACACCTTC. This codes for CASSQVGQGDYGYTF.

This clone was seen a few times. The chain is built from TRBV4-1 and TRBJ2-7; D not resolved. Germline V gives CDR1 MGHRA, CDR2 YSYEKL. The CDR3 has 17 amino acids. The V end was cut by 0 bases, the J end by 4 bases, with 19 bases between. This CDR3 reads CASSQDHGVLRWYEQYF. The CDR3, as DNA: TGCGCCAGCAGCCAAGATCACGGAGTCCTAAGGTGGTACGAGCAGTACTTC.

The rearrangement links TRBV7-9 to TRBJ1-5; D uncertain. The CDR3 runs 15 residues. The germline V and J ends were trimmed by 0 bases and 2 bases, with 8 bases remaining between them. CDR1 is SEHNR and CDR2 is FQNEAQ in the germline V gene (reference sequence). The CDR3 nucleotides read TGTGCCAGCAGCTTAGCTGGGCTCGGCAATCAGCCCCAGCATTTT. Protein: CASSLAGLGNQPQHF. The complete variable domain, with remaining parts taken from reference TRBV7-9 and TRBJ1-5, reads DTGVSQNPRHKITKRGQNVTFRCDPISEHNRLYWYRQTLGQGPEFLTYFQNEAQLEKSRLLSDRFSAERPKGSFSTLEIQRTEQGDSAMYLCASSLAGLGNQPQHFGDGTRLSIL.

The CDR3 DNA follows: TGTGCCAGCAGTCTCCAAACACAGGGGACGCACAGTCAGCCCCAGCATTTT. The encoded protein is CASSLQTQGTHSQPQHF. This chain uses TRBV27 with TRBJ1-5; 7 nucleotides match TRBD1. V dropped 5 bases and J dropped 6; count of bases not matched to a gene: 16. Germline V CDR1 and CDR2: MNHEY, SMNVEV (reference sequence). The CDR3 loop spans 17 amino acids.

In DNA form, the CDR3 reads TGTGCCAGCAGTGAACAGTCCTACGAGCAGTACTTC. It specifies CASSEQSYEQYF. The V gene is TRBV2, the J gene TRBJ2-7; the D is unclear. V lost 2 bases to trimming and J lost 1 base, with 3 bases between them. Germline loops: CDR1 SNHLY, CDR2 FYNNEI. The CDR3 has 12 amino acids.

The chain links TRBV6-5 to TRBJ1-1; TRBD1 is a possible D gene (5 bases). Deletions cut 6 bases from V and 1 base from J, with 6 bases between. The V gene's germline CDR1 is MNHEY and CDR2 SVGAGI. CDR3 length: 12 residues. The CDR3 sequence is CASSQGNTEAFF. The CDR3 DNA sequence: TGTGCCAGCAGCCAGGGGAACACTGAAGCTTTCTTT.

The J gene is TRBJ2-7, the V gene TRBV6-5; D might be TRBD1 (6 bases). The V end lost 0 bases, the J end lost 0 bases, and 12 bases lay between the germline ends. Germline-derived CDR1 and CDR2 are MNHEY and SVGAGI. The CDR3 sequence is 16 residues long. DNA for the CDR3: TGTGCCAGCAGTTACTCGAGGAGGACAGCCTCCTACGAGCAGTACTTC. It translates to CASSYSRRTASYEQYF.

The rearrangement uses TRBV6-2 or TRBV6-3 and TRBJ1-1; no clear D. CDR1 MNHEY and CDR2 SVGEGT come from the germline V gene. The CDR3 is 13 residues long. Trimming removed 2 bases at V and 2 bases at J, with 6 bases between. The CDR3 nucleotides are TGTGCCAGCAGTTACGGCAGTAACACTGAAGCTTTCTTT. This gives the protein CASSYGSNTEAFF.